This T cell receptor beta chain was identified in a study of cytomegalovirus exposure and HLA in healthy donors. General study points: There were some V segments, including TRBV6-2 and TRBV6-3, excluded as indistinguishable.

PCR employed 60 Vbeta and 13 Jbeta primers. TCRdb keeps only in-frame clones here, not all; method: immunoSEQ multiplex PCR. The data hold approximately 120,000 clones, with about 86% observed a single time. Donors showed nominal health when sampled, although they likely had unrecorded immune exposures. Only a few counts were recorded for this clone. Its antigen is currently unknown. V was cut by 4 bases and J by 0 bases, with 13 bases left in between. Germline-derived CDR1 and CDR2 are SGHRS and YFSETQ. The CDR3 contains 15 residues. This chain uses TRBV5-1 with TRBJ2-5, with TRBD1 as a possible D gene (6 bases). The source is a woman aged 30 to 39 in good health and CMV-seronegative. The sequenced sample consisted of PBMCs. The CDR3 here is CASSRDGQYQETQYF. The CDR3 nucleotides read TGCGCCAGCAGCCGGGACGGACAGTACCAAGAGACCCAGTACTTC. Full variable domain (rest looked up from reference TRBV5-1 and TRBJ2-5): KAGVTQTPRYLIKTRGQQVTLSCSPISGHRSVSWYQQTPGQGLQFLFEYFSETQRNKGNFPGRFSGRQFSNSRSEMNVSTLELGDSALYLCASSRDGQYQETQYFGPGTRLLVL.